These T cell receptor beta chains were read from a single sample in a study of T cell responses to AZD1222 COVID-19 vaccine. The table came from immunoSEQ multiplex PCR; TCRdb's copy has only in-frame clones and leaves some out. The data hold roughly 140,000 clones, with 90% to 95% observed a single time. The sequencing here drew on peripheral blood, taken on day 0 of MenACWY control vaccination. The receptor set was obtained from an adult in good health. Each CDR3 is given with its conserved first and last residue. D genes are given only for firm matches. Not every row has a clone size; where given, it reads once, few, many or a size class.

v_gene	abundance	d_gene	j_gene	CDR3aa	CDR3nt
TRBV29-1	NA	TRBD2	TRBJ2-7	CSVTGLAETYEQYF	TGCAGCGTGACGGGACTAGCGGAGACCTACGAGCAGTACTTC
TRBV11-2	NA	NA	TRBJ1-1	CASSLDIQGPEAFF	TGTGCCAGCAGCTTAGATATCCAGGGACCTGAAGCTTTCTTT
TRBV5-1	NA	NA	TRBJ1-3	CASGPGPLTGNTIYF	TGCGCCAGCGGGCCGGGACCACTTACCGGAAACACCATATATTTT
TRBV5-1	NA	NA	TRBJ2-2	CASSTGWESIGELFF	TGCGCCAGCAGCACGGGCTGGGAGTCGATCGGGGAGCTGTTTTTT
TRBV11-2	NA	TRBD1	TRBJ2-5	CASSLVGTGVQETQYF	TGTGCCAGCAGCTTAGTAGGGACAGGGGTACAAGAGACCCAGTACTTC
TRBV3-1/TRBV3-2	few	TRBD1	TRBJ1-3	CASSQDTTGAGNTIYF	TGTGCCAGCAGCCAAGATACCACAGGGGCTGGAAACACCATATATTTT
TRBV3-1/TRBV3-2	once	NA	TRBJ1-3	CASSLPTPGNTIYF	TGTGCCAGCAGCCTCCCTACACCTGGAAACACCATATATTTT
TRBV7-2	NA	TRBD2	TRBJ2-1	CASSLQRLREGRYNEQFF	TGTGCCAGCAGCCTGCAAAGATTGCGGGAGGGCCGGTACAATGAGCAGTTCTTC
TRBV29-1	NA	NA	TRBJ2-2	CSALGAGELFF	TGCAGCGCCCTAGGCGCCGGGGAGCTGTTTTTT
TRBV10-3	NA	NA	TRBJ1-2	CAITPTGFSYGYTF	TGTGCCATCACGCCGACAGGCTTTAGCTATGGCTACACCTTC
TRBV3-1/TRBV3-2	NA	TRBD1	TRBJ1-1	CASSHRGQTMNTEAFF	TGTGCCAGCAGCCATAGGGGGCAAACAATGAACACTGAAGCTTTCTTT
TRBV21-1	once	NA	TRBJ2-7	CASSTPSLSRLAGVCHEQYF	TGTGCCAGCAGCACACCTAGCCTAAGTCGGCTAGCGGGAGTATGCCACGAGCAGTACTTC
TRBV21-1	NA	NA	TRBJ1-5	CASTPDRLNQPQHF	TGTGCCAGCACCCCCGACAGACTCAATCAGCCCCAGCATTTT
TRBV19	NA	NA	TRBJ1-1	CASSVGWEAFF	TGTGCCAGTAGTGTCGGTTGGGAAGCTTTCTTT
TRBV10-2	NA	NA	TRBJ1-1	CASSEDRQNTEAFF	TGCGCCAGCAGTGAGGACAGGCAGAACACTGAAGCTTTCTTT
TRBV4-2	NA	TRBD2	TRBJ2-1	CASSRLAGYNEQFF	TGTGCCAGCAGCCGACTAGCGGGGTACAATGAGCAGTTCTTC